Below are 19 T cell receptor beta chains sequenced from a single sample in a study of patients and donors after allogeneic stem cell transplantation. TCRdb re-called the RT-PCR reads through MiXCR, storing one row per CDR3 protein. The data show 400,000 to 500,000 distinct CDR3 sequences, 16% seen once. Sequencing was carried out using blood, either unsorted or a sorted T cell fraction (not recorded which). The source is a human donor who was either an allogeneic HSCT recipient or a stem cell or donor lymphocyte infusion donor (not recorded which). It is not recorded whose cells these are; they may come from a transplant donor.

In this sample, this clonotype turned up a few times. The chain is built from TRBV11-2 and TRBJ2-3; no clear D gene. This CDR3 region has 14 residues. Germline-derived CDR1 and CDR2 are SGHAT and FQNNGV. Trimming shortened V by 5 bases and J by 3 bases, and 12 bases separated the two germline ends. The DNA for the CDR3 is TGTGCCAGCAGCCCGTTCGGGTTAACAGATACGCAGTATTTT. As protein: CASSPFGLTDTQYF.

This clonotype has more than one count but fewer than ten. The rearrangement links TRBV28 to TRBJ1-5; TRBD1 matches at 7 bases. Germline trimming cut 5 bases from V and 7 bases from J; bases unmatched to any gene: 8. This CDR3 region has 14 residues. In germline, CDR1 is MDHEN, CDR2 SYDVKM. CDR3 loop: CASSGVDRDQPQHF. The CDR3 DNA reads TGTGCCAGCAGTGGTGTCGACAGGGACCAGCCCCAGCATTTT.

This clonotype was detected a few times. This chain links TRBV4-2 with TRBJ2-1; possibly TRBD1 or TRBD2 for D (5 bases each). In germline, CDR1 is LGHNA, CDR2 YNFKEQ. Trimming cost V 4 bases and J 8 bases, with 24 bases left between them. This CDR3 comprises 17 residues. The CDR3 DNA follows: TGTGCCAGCAGCCCGGCTCGAGGGGCGGCAAATCGGCATGAGCAGTTCTTC. Its translation: CASSPARGAANRHEQFF.

This clonotype was counted between two and nine times. This chain links TRBV20-1 with TRBJ1-5; D is ambiguous. V lost 4 bases and J lost 2, with 12 bases in between. The length of the CDR3 is 14 residues. In germline, CDR1 is DFQATT, CDR2 SNEGSKA (reference sequence). CDR3 residues: CSATLPAGNQPQHF. The CDR3 DNA is TGCAGTGCTACATTGCCAGCTGGCAATCAGCCCCAGCATTTT.

This clonotype turned up a few times. The gene calls are TRBV10-3 and TRBJ1-6; unclear D gene. Germline values: CDR1 ENHRY, CDR2 SYGVKD. Between the trimmed V and J ends, which lost 4 bases and 10 bases, there was a span of 11 bases. CDR3 length equals 13 residues. The CDR3 DNA follows: TGTGCCATCAGTGGAAAAGCTGAGTCACCCCTCCACTTT. Protein sequence: CAISGKAESPLHF.

This clonotype was counted a few times. The chain joins TRBV4-3 to TRBJ2-3; the match to TRBD1 covers 8 bases. The germline V gene has CDR1 LGHNA and CDR2 YSLEER. Trimming at V came to 1 base and at J to 4 bases, leaving 7 bases not matched to a gene. The CDR3 is 16 amino acids. The CDR3 sequence is CASSQVRTGPPDTQYF. The CDR3 DNA reads as TGCGCCAGCAGCCAAGTTAGGACAGGGCCCCCAGATACGCAGTATTTT.

This chain links TRBV11-1 with TRBJ1-5; TRBD1 aligns across 10 bases. V shed 5 bases and J 4 bases; nucleotides not matched to a gene: 14. CDR1 is SGHAT, CDR2 FQDESV, per germline (reference sequence). This CDR3 region has 18 residues. DNA for the CDR3: TGTGCCAGCAGCCGGGGGGACAGGGGTCGCTCCGGAAATCAGCCCCAGCATTTT. Translated: CASSRGDRGRSGNQPQHF.

This clonotype was seen a single time. The chain uses TRBV5-1 and TRBJ2-5; 8 bases agree with TRBD1. Germline V gene data show CDR1 as SGHRS and CDR2 as YFSETQ. The length of the CDR3 is 15 residues. The trim removed 4 bases at V and 5 bases at J, leaving 10 bases unmatched. CDR3 DNA sequence: TGCGCCAGCAGCCCGACGACAGGGGTGGTGGAGACCCAGTACTTC. Translating it yields CASSPTTGVVETQYF.

The genes are TRBV7-2 and TRBJ2-7; TRBD2 matches at 9 bases. Germline loops: CDR1 SGHTA, CDR2 FQGNSA. The J segment lost 0 bases and the V segment lost 5 bases, leaving 5 bases of the junction unmatched. CDR3 size: 15 residues. CDR3 residues: CASSGGSGSSYEQYF. The CDR3 region has the DNA TGTGCCAGCAGCGGAGGTAGCGGGAGCTCCTACGAGCAGTACTTC.

This clonotype was picked up one time. The rearrangement joins TRBV20-1 to TRBJ2-5, with no clear D. CDR1 and CDR2 (germline): DFQATT, SNEGSKA (reference sequence). V gave up 5 bases and J gave up 6 bases, with 22 bases separating them. There are 15 residues in the CDR3. CDR3 sequence (DNA): TGCAGTGCTCACGCGATACAAGGTACCCGACAGACCCAGTACTTC. Translated, it gives CSAHAIQGTRQTQYF.

This clonotype has ten or more counts. The chain couples TRBV4-2 to TRBJ2-3; tentatively, D is TRBD2 (6 bases). Germline V lookup: CDR1 LGHNA, CDR2 YNFKEQ. The CDR3 covers 19 residues. Trimming removed 0 bases from V and 0 bases from J, with 19 bases in between. CDR3 region: CASSQDPPGTFTSTDTQYF. Written as DNA, the CDR3 is TGTGCCAGCAGCCAAGATCCACCCGGGACTTTTACTAGCACAGATACGCAGTATTTT.

This chain connects TRBV5-1 to TRBJ1-5; perhaps TRBD1 as D (6 bases). CDR1 SGHRS and CDR2 YFSETQ come from the germline V gene. Between the trimmed V and J ends, which lost 4 bases and 1 base, there was a span of 15 bases. The CDR3 extends over 16 amino acids. CDR3 sequence: CASSVEGGLSNQPQHF. The CDR3 region has the DNA TGCGCCAGCAGCGTCGAGGGGGGCCTCAGCAATCAGCCCCAGCATTTT.

The chain couples TRBV12-3 or TRBV12-4 to TRBJ2-1; perhaps TRBD2 as D (6 bases). Deletions cut 8 bases from V and 5 bases from J, with 13 bases between. This CDR3 comprises 13 residues. Here the CDR3 reads CASRSGDHNEQFF. DNA of the CDR3: TGTGCCAGCCGGTCGGGAGATCACAATGAGCAGTTCTTC.

The chain links TRBV18 to TRBJ2-5; D is perhaps TRBD2 (5 bases). Deletions cut 2 bases from V and 1 base from J, with 11 bases between. The CDR3 has 15 amino acids. CDR1 and CDR2 (germline): KGHSH, LQKENI. CDR3 region: CASSPGRGTQETQYF. For the CDR3, the DNA is TGTGCCAGCTCACCAGGGAGAGGCACCCAAGAGACCCAGTACTTC.

A word on this clonotype: One end of the junction is discordant with germline, which a read error may explain. The V and J genes are TRBV7-7 and TRBJ2-1, with 7 bases fitting TRBD1. CDR3 length: 16 amino acids. Germline loops: CDR1 SSHAT, CDR2 FNYEAQ (reference sequence). The DNA for the CDR3 is TGTGCTAGCAGCTTAGGGACAGCCGCTTCCTACAATGAGCAGTTCTTC. It codes for CASSLGTAASYNEQFF. The entire variable domain, with the rest obtained from reference TRBV7-7 and TRBJ2-1, is as follows: GAGVSQSPRYKVTKRGQDVTLRCDPISSHATLYWYQQALGQGPEFLTYFNYEAQPDKSGLPSDRFSAERPEGSISTLTIQRTEQRDSAMYRCASSLGTAASYNEQFFGPGTRLTVL.

This clonotype was counted a few times. The chain carries TRBV6-1 and TRBJ2-3, with D possibly matching TRBD2 (6 bases). Trimming removed 3 bases from V and 0 bases from J, with 13 bases in between. This CDR3 comprises 16 residues. Germline V lookup: CDR1 MNHNS, CDR2 SASEGT. CDR3 loop: CASSDVSGSSTDTQYF. CDR3 sequence (DNA): TGTGCCAGCAGTGACGTTAGCGGTTCTAGCACAGATACGCAGTATTTT.

This clonotype was counted at least ten times. This chain links TRBV19 with TRBJ1-1, with D possibly matching TRBD1 (5 bases). The CDR3 covers 13 residues. Germline CDR1 reads LNHDA; CDR2 reads SQIVND (reference sequence). Trimming shortened V by 5 bases and J by 0 bases, and 7 bases separated the two germline ends. The CDR3 sequence is CASSGAMNTEAFF. The DNA for the CDR3 is TGTGCCAGTAGTGGGGCCATGAACACTGAAGCTTTCTTT. Filled out from reference TRBV19 and TRBJ1-1, the complete variable domain reads DGGITQSPKYLFRKEGQNVTLSCEQNLNHDAMYWYRQDPGQGLRLIYYSQIVNDFQKGDIAEGYSVSREKKESFPLTVTSAQKNPTAFYLCASSGAMNTEAFFGQGTRLTVV.

This clonotype was recorded a few times. This sequence joins TRBV24-1 and TRBJ2-2; D not certain. Trimming removed 1 base from V and 2 bases from J, with 19 bases in between. This CDR3 contains 19 residues. Germline CDR1 and CDR2: KGHDR and SFDVKD. CDR3 residues: CATSDLGEDSHRNTGELFF. CDR3 in DNA: TGTGCCACCAGTGATTTAGGCGAGGATTCCCACCGTAACACCGGGGAGCTGTTTTTT.

This clonotype has more than one count but fewer than ten. The chain combines TRBV2 with TRBJ1-5, with D possibly being TRBD1 (5 bases). V lost 0 bases and J lost 9, with 9 bases in between. Germline CDR1 is SNHLY and CDR2 is FYNNEI. The CDR3 length is 13 residues. The CDR3 DNA sequence: TGTGCCAGCAGTGAAGCGCTAGGGGTGCCCCAGCATTTT. It codes for CASSEALGVPQHF.